A selection of T cell receptor beta chains follows, all from one sample in a study of immune evolution from preneoplasia to lung adenocarcinoma. The assay was immunoSEQ multiplex PCR, and TCRdb's table has in-frame clones only and misses some. The data contain approximately 4,700 clones, about nine tenths of them seen just once; the ten biggest clones take up 3% to 3.5%. The sequencing input was FFPE invasive lung adenocarcinoma tissue. All receptors derive from a person between 50 and 60 years old with lung adenocarcinoma. The CDR3 runs from the conserved cysteine through the conserved F or W. D genes are given only for firm matches. Not every row has a clone size; where given, it reads once, few, many or a size class.

NA | TRBJ2-7 | TRBV4-1 | TRBD1 | CASSPIGQGAYEQYF | TGCGCCAGCAGCCCCATAGGACAGGGGGCTTACGAGCAGTACTTC
NA | TRBJ1-2 | TRBV28 | NA | CASRSGTFYGYTF | TGTGCCAGCAGGTCAGGGACGTTCTATGGCTACACCTTC
NA | TRBJ2-7 | TRBV28 | NA | CAARRAGGEQYF | TGTGCCGCAAGGAGGGCCGGGGGCGAGCAGTACTTC
NA | TRBJ2-1 | TRBV4-2 | NA | CASSQADRPYNEQFF | TGTGCCAGCAGCCAAGCTGACCGCCCATACAATGAGCAATTCTTC
NA | TRBJ1-5 | TRBV28 | NA | CASSSRQIGTGQPQHF | TGTGCCAGCAGCTCTAGACAGATCGGAACAGGGCAGCCCCAGCATTTT
NA | TRBJ1-2 | TRBV6-5 | NA | CASSPYRARGYTF | TGTGCCAGCAGTCCGTACAGGGCGAGGGGCTACACCTTC
NA | TRBJ1-3 | TRBV19 | TRBD1 | CASSALNRDRSGNTIYF | TGTGCCAGTAGTGCCCTAAACCGGGACAGGTCTGGAAACACCATATATTTT
NA | TRBJ1-2 | TRBV2 | NA | CARGRTNVKLYGYTF | TGTGCCAGAGGCCGGACAAACGTCAAACTCTATGGCTACACCTTC
once | TRBJ1-5 | TRBV30 | NA | CAWSLEGGNQPQHF | TGTGCCTGGAGCCTAGAGGGCGGCAATCAGCCCCAGCATTTT
NA | TRBJ1-2 | TRBV27 | NA | CASSYDSEGVGYTF | TGTGCCAGCAGTTACGACAGCGAGGGGGTCGGCTACACCTTC
NA | TRBJ1-1 | TRBV5-6 | TRBD1 | CASSFGRGRTEAFF | TGTGCCAGCAGCTTTGGCAGGGGGCGTACTGAAGCTTTCTTT